This is a list of T cell receptor beta chains from one sample in a study of PD-1 blockade in classical Hodgkin lymphoma. Profiling relied on immunoSEQ multiplex PCR, and the TCRdb table lists in-frame clones only, not all of them. Here the sample spans some 19,000 clones, about 84% being singletons. This specimen was peripheral blood mononuclear cells (PBMCs), taken before the fourth cycle of nivolumab. These receptors all stem from a human donor with classical Hodgkin lymphoma. The conserved cysteine and the conserved F or W are not part of the CDR3 here. Fields, in order: J gene, V gene, CDR3 protein.

TRBJ1-1 TRBV28 ASSLDRVGDTEAF
TRBJ1-6 TRBV28 ASSNLGQGGSPLH
TRBJ1-4 TRBV27 ASSRGTSPRGEKLF
TRBJ1-1 TRBV4-3 ASSLQGGFNTEAF
TRBJ1-1 TRBV5-1 ASSVRTGQNTEAF
TRBJ1-2 TRBV7-2 ASSFRQGYYGYT
TRBJ2-7 TRBV5-1 ASSSRTGGNEQY
TRBJ2-5 TRBV15 ATSRGGLAGGETQY
TRBJ1-6 TRBV10-3 ATQGEGHNSPLH
TRBJ2-3 TRBV15 ATSRGTSGSQSTDTQY
TRBJ2-1 TRBV10-2 ASGGFYNEQF
TRBJ2-5 TRBV7-9 ASSIGTAYQETQY
TRBJ2-1 TRBV6-6 ASSADTSGGENEQF
TRBJ2-4 TRBV4-2 ASSLDLGQKNIQY
TRBJ2-3 TRBV19 ASSITEADTQY
TRBJ2-7 TRBV7-2 ASSPRDPPYEQY
TRBJ1-1 TRBV5-6 ASSLAGFGEAF
TRBJ2-3 TRBV7-9 ASSPLAGRSDTQY
TRBJ2-6 TRBV30 AWWSLTGANVLT
TRBJ1-5 TRBV19 ASSSIRQGNNQPQH
TRBJ2-1 TRBV19 ASSTPWQVKNNEQF
TRBJ1-6 TRBV27 ASRNSKTGPNSPLH
TRBJ2-5 TRBV9 ASSPRDTLFLETQY
TRBJ2-3 TRBV5-4 ASSLERTDTQY
TRBJ2-3 TRBV7-2 ASSFRAGGRADTQY
TRBJ2-1 TRBV5-6 ASSNYNEQF
TRBJ2-2 TRBV7-8 ASSHRQGLALTTASNTGELF
TRBJ1-2 TRBV5-4 ASDIPGKTYGYT
TRBJ2-1 TRBV5-1 ASRPGSRSETRYNEQF
TRBJ2-1 TRBV5-5 ASSFQGHTGNEQF
TRBJ2-6 TRBV27 ASQGHSGANVLT
TRBJ1-2 TRBV19 ASRVGDFPYGYT
TRBJ1-4 TRBV30 AWSLAEKLF
TRBJ1-4 TRBV27 ASSQRIPNEKLF
TRBJ2-7 TRBV6-6 ASTSRTSGTLEQY
TRBJ1-1 TRBV27 ASSPGFGGNTEAF
TRBJ2-3 TRBV28 ASSLRLGSTDTQY